Listed below are T cell receptor gamma chains from one sample, sequenced in a study of gamma-delta chains in newborns, infants, children. TCRdb ran CATT on the reads. The sample yields under 2,000 gamma-chain clones, roughly 12% seen once. Sample: blood. These receptors were obtained from a child who was a newborn, infant or young child, either healthy, febrile or measles-vaccinated (not recorded which). CDR3s include the opening cysteine and the closing phenylalanine or tryptophan. Some rows mark clone size as missing; the rest say once, few, many or name a class of expanded clone.

TRGJP	medium-sized	TRGV9	TGTGCCTTGTGGGCTCAAGAGTTGGGCAAAAAAATCAAGGTATTT	CALWAQELGKKIKVF
TRGJP	medium-sized	TRGV8	TGTGCCACCTGGGATAAGGAGTTGGGCAAAAAAATCAAGGTATTT	CATWDKELGKKIKVF
TRGJP	medium-sized	TRGV9	TGTGCCTTGTGGGAGGTGCATAGTCGAGAGTTGGGCAAAAAAATCAAGGTATTT	CALWEVHSRELGKKIKVF
TRGJ1/TRGJ2	.	TRGV9	TGTGCCTTGTGGGAGGCCCCCTATTATAAGAAACTCTTT	CALWEAPYYKKLF
TRGJP1	.	TRGV9	TGTGCCTTGTGGGAGAGGAGAGGGAACACCACTGGTTGGTTCAAGATATTT	CALWERRGNTTGWFKIF
TRGJP1	.	TRGV9	TGCGCCTTGTGGGAGGCGAAAAATACCACTGGTTGGTTCAAGATATTT	CALWEAKNTTGWFKIF
TRGJP	.	TRGV9	TGTGCCTTGTGGGAGGTGAATCAAGAGTTGGGCAAAAAAATCAAGGTATTT	CALWEVNQELGKKIKVF
TRGJP	.	TRGV9	TGTGCCTTGTGGGAGTCGGGCAAAAAAATCAGGGTATTT	CALWESGKKIRVF
TRGJP	.	TRGV9	TGTGCCTTGTGGGAGATACTCCAAGAGTTGGGCAAAAAAATCAAGGTATTT	CALWEILQELGKKIKVF
TRGJP	.	TRGV9	TGTGCCTTGTGGGAGGCGCATTATGCGGGGTTGGGCAAAAAAATCAAGGTATTT	CALWEAHYAGLGKKIKVF
TRGJP	few	TRGV9	TGTGCCTTGTGGGAGGCGTCAAAGTTGGGCAAAAAAATCAAGGTATTT	CALWEASKLGKKIKVF
TRGJP1	few	TRGV9	TGTGCCTTGTGGGAGAGGAGAGGGAATACCACTGGTTGGTTCAAGATATTT	CALWERRGNTTGWFKIF
TRGJ1/TRGJ2	few	TRGV9	TGTGCCTTGTGGGAGGTGCCGGGGAAACTCTTT	CALWEVPGKLF
TRGJP	.	TRGV9	TGTGCCTTGTGGGAAGGAGAGTTAGGCAAAAAAATCAAGGTATTT	CALWEGELGKKIKVF
TRGJP	few	TRGV9	TGTGCCTTGTGGGAGGACGTCGAGTTGGGCAAAAAAATCAAGGTATTT	CALWEDVELGKKIKVF
TRGJP	.	TRGV9	TGTGCCCTGTGGGACGCTCAAGAGTTGGGCAAAAAAATCAAGGTATTT	CALWDAQELGKKIKVF
TRGJP	.	TRGV9	TGTGCCTTGTGGGAGGTGCAGAGCCTCTCACAAGAGTTGGGCAAAAAAATCAAGGTATTT	CALWEVQSLSQELGKKIKVF
TRGJP	.	TRGV9	TGTGCCTTGTGGGAGGTGCGGGACCCAGAGTTGGGTAAAAAAATCAAGGTATTT	CALWEVRDPELGKKIKVF
TRGJP	.	TRGV9	TGTGCCTTGTGGGAGGCGCCTCAAGAGTTGGGCAAAAAAATCAAGGTATTT	CALWEAPQELGKKIKVF
TRGJP1	few	TRGV9	TGTGCCTTGTGGGAGGTGCGAGGGTTCAAGATATTT	CALWEVRGFKIF
TRGJP	few	TRGV9	TGTGCCTTGTGGGCTTCACGGGAGTTGGGCAAAAAAATCAAGGTATTT	CALWASRELGKKIKVF
TRGJP	few	TRGV9	TGTGCCTTGTGGGAGGTGCAGTGGGAGTTGGGCAAAAAAATCAAGGTATTT	CALWEVQWELGKKIKVF
TRGJP	few	TRGV9	TGTGCCTTGTGGGAGGGCCGGCAAGAGTTGGGCAAAAAAATCAAGGTATTT	CALWEGRQELGKKIKVF
TRGJP	.	TRGV9	TGTGCCTTGTGGGAGGTGCCTCTTCAAGAGTTGGGCAAAAAAATCAAGGTATTT	CALWEVPLQELGKKIKVF
TRGJP	few	TRGV9	TGTGCCTCGTGGGAGGTGCACGGGGAGTTGGGCAAAAAAATCAAGGTATTT	CASWEVHGELGKKIKVF
TRGJP	medium-sized	TRGV9	TGTGCCTTGTGGGAGGCGATCCAAGAGTTGGGCAAAAAAATCAAGGTATTT	CALWEAIQELGKKIKVF
TRGJP	large	TRGV9	TGTGCCTTGTGGGAGGTGCTGAAGTTGGGCAAAAAAATCAAGGTATTT	CALWEVLKLGKKIKVF
TRGJP	medium-sized	TRGV9	TGTGCCTTGTGGGACGCCTTACAAGAGTTGGGCAAAAAAATCAAGGTATTT	CALWDALQELGKKIKVF
TRGJ1/TRGJ2	once	TRGV9	TGTGCCTTGGGGGAGGCATATAAGAAACTCTTT	CALGEAYKKLF
TRGJP2	large	TRGV8	TGTGCCACCTGGGATAGTAGTGATTGGATCAAGACGTTT	CATWDSSDWIKTF
TRGJP	.	TRGV9	TGTGCCTTGTGGGAGGTGAGCCAAGAGTTGGGCAAAAAAATCAAAGTATTT	CALWEVSQELGKKIKVF
TRGJP	few	TRGV9	TGTGCCTTGTGGGAGGTGGCACAAGAGTTGGGCAAAAAAATCAAGGTATTT	CALWEVAQELGKKIKVF
TRGJP	few	TRGV9	TGTGCCTTGTGGGAGGTGCCTGAGGAGTTGGGCAAAAAAATCAAGGTATTT	CALWEVPEELGKKIKVF
TRGJP	large	TRGV9	TGTGCCTTGTGGGAGCCCCAAGAGTTGGGCAAAAAAATCAAGGTATTT	CALWEPQELGKKIKVF
TRGJP	.	TRGV9	TGTGCCTTGTGGGAGGTGCAGGAGCGAGAGTTGGGCAAAAAAATCAAGGTATTT	CALWEVQERELGKKIKVF
TRGJP	few	TRGV9	TGTGCCTTGTGGGAGGGGGGCTTGGGCAAAAAAATCAAGGTATTT	CALWEGGLGKKIKVF
TRGJP	medium-sized	TRGV2	TGTGCCACCTGGGACGGGCCCGTGGAGTTGGGCAAAAAAATCAAGGTATTT	CATWDGPVELGKKIKVF
TRGJ1/TRGJ2	medium-sized	TRGV2	TGTGCCACCTGGGACGGTTTTAAGAAACTCTTT	CATWDGFKKLF
TRGJ1/TRGJ2	medium-sized	TRGV2	TGTGCCACCTGGGACGGTCGTTCTTATTATAAGAAACTCTTT	CATWDGRSYYKKLF
TRGJP	.	TRGV9	TGTGCCTTGTGGGAGGTTCGCAAGTTGGGCAAAAAAATCAAGGTATTT	CALWEVRKLGKKIKVF
TRGJP	medium-sized	TRGV9	TGTGCCTTGTGGGAGGTGCAAAATGGGGAGTTGGGCAAAAAAATCAAGGTATTT	CALWEVQNGELGKKIKVF
TRGJP	medium-sized	TRGV9	TGTGCCTTGTGGGAGGCCGACCAAGAGTTGGGCAAAAAAATCAAGGTATTT	CALWEADQELGKKIKVF
TRGJP	.	TRGV9	TGTGCCTTGTGGGAGAACCGAAGGGAGTTGGGCAAAAAAATCAAGGTATTT	CALWENRRELGKKIKVF
TRGJP	.	TRGV9	TGTGCCTTGTGGGGGCCACAAGAGTTGGGCAAAAAAATCAAGGTATTT	CALWGPQELGKKIKVF
TRGJP	large	TRGV9	TGTGCCTTGTGGGACGTCCTCCCCGAGTTGGGCAAAAAAATCAAGGTATTT	CALWDVLPELGKKIKVF
TRGJP	few	TRGV9	TGTGCCTTGTGGGAGAGGGGTGGGTTGGGCAAAAAAATCAAGGTATTT	CALWERGGLGKKIKVF
TRGJ1/TRGJ2	few	TRGV8	TGTGCTACCTGGTCACCCAATTATTATAAGAAACTCTTT	CATWSPNYYKKLF
TRGJP	.	TRGV9	TGTGCCTTGTGGGAGGTGCAGAAAGAGTTGGGCAAAAAAATCAAGGTATTT	CALWEVQKELGKKIKVF